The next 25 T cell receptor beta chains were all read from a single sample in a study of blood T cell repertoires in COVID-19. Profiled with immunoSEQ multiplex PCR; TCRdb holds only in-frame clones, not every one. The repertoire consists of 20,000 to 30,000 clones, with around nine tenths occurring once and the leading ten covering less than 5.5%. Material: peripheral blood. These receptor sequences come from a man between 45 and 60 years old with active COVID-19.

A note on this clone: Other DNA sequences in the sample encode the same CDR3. CDR3 loop: CASSPGQGNSPLHF. In DNA, the CDR3 is TGCGCCAGCAGCCCTGGACAGGGGAATTCACCCCTCCACTTT. The V gene is TRBV4-3, the J gene TRBJ1-6, with 9 bases that match TRBD1. Trimming removed 4 bases from V and 7 bases from J; junction bases left unmatched: 2. The CDR3 runs to 14 residues. The germline V gene has CDR1 LGHNA and CDR2 YSLEER.

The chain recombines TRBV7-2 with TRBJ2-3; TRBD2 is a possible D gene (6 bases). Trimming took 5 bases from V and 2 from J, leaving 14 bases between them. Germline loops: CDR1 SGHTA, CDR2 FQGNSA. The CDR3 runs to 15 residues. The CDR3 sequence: CASSTVSGPTDTQYF. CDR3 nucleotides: TGTGCCAGCAGCACTGTTAGCGGACCCACAGATACGCAGTATTTT.

The chain's CDR3 is CSVGGRNNEQFF. Here the CDR3 DNA reads TGCAGCGTTGGGGGGCGTAACAATGAGCAGTTCTTC. The chain joins TRBV29-1 to TRBJ2-1; perhaps TRBD1 as D (6 bases). Per germline, CDR1 SQVTM and CDR2 ANQGSEA. There are 12 residues in the CDR3. Trimming cost V 4 bases and J 5 bases, with 9 bases left between them.

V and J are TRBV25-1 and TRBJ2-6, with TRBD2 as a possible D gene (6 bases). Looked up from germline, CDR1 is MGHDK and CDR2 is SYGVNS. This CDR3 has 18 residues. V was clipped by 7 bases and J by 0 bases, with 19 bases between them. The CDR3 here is CASTSGSGLSSGANVLTF. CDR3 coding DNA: TGTGCCAGCACCTCCGGGAGTGGGTTGAGCTCTGGGGCCAACGTCCTGACTTTC.

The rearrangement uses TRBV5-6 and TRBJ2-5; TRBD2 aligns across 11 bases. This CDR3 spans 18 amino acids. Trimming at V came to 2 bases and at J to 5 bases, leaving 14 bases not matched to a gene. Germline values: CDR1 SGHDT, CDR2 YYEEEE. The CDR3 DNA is TGTGCCAGCAGCTTAACTAATAGCGGGGGGGCCATCCGGGAGACCCAGTACTTC. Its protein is CASSLTNSGGAIRETQYF.

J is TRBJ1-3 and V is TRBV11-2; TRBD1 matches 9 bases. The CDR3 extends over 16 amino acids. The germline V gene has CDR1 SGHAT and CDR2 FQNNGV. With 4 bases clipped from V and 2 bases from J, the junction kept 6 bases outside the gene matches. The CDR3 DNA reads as TGTGCCAGCAGCTCCCCACAGGGGGCGCCTGGAAACACCATATATTTT. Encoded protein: CASSSPQGAPGNTIYF. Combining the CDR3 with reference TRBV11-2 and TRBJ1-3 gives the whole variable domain EAGVAQSPRYKIIEKRQSVAFWCNPISGHATLYWYQQILGQGPKLLIQFQNNGVVDDSQLPKDRFSAERLKGVDSTLKIQPAKLEDSAVYLCASSSPQGAPGNTIYFGEGSWLTVV.

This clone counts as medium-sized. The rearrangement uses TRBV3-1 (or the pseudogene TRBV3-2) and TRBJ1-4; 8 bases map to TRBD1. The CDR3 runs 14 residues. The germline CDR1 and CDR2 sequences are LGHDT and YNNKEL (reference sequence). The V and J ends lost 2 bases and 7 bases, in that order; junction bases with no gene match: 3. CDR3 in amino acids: CASSQYRGFEKLFF. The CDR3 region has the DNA TGTGCCAGCAGCCAATACAGGGGGTTTGAAAAACTGTTTTTT.

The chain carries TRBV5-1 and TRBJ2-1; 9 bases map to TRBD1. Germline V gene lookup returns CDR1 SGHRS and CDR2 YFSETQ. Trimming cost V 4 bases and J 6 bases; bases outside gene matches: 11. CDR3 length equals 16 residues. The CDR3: CASSALGQGFGNEQFF. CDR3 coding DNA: TGCGCCAGCAGCGCACTGGGACAGGGTTTCGGCAATGAGCAGTTCTTC.

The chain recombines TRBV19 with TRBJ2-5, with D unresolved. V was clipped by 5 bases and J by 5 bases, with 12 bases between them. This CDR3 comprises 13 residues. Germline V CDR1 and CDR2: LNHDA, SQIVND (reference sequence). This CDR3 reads CASSVALGETQYF. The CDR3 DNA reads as TGTGCCAGTAGTGTCGCCTTGGGCGAGACCCAGTACTTC.

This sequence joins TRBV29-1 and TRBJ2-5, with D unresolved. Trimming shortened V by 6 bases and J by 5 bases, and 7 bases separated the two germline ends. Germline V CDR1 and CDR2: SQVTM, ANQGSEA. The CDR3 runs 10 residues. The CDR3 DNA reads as TGCAGCGTGAGAGAGGAGACCCAGTACTTC. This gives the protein CSVREETQYF.

The CDR3 nucleotides read TGTGCCTGGACCCGACGCCGGACAGGGGTCGACGTTTCCTACGAGCAGTACTTC. It is translated as CAWTRRRTGVDVSYEQYF. The chain employs TRBV30 and TRBJ2-7, with 9 bases that match TRBD1. V trimming: 4 bases; J trimming: 1 base; junction bases outside the gene matches: 17. There are 18 residues in the CDR3. The germline CDR1 and CDR2 sequences are GTSNPN and SVGIG (reference sequence).

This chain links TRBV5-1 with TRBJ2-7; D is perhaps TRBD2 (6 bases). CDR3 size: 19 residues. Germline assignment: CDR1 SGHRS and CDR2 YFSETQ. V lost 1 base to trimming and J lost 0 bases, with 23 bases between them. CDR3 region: CASSLTIQSTRVTSYEQYF. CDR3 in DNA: TGCGCCAGCAGCTTGACCATCCAATCGACTAGAGTAACCTCCTACGAGCAGTACTTC. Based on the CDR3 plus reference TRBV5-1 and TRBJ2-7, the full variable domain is KAGVTQTPRYLIKTRGQQVTLSCSPISGHRSVSWYQQTPGQGLQFLFEYFSETQRNKGNFPGRFSGRQFSNSRSEMNVSTLELGDSALYLCASSLTIQSTRVTSYEQYFGPGTRLTVT.

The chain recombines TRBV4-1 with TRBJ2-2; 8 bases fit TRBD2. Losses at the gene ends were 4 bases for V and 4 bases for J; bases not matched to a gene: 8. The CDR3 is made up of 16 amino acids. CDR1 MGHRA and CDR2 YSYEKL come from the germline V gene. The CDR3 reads CASSPTGGAGTGELFF. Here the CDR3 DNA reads TGCGCCAGCAGCCCTACCGGGGGGGCGGGCACCGGGGAGCTGTTTTTT.

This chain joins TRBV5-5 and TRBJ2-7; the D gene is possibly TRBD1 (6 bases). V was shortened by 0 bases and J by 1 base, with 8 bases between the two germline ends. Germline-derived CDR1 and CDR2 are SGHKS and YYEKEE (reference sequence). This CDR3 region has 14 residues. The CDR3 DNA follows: TGTGCCAGCAGCTTGGGGGGACAATCCTACGAGCAGTACTTC. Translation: CASSLGGQSYEQYF.

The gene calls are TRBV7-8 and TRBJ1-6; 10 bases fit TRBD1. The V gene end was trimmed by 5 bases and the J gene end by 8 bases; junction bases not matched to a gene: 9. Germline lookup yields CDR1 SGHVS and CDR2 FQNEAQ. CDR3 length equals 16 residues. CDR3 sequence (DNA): TGTGCCAGCAGCGTGACTCGAGACAGGGGGCATTCACCCCTCCACTTT. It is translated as CASSVTRDRGHSPLHF. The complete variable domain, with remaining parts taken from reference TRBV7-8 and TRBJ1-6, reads GAGVSQSPRYKVAKRGQDVALRCDPISGHVSLFWYQQALGQGPEFLTYFQNEAQLDKSGLPSDRFFAERPEGSVSTLKIQRTQQEDSAVYLCASSVTRDRGHSPLHFGNGTRLTVT.

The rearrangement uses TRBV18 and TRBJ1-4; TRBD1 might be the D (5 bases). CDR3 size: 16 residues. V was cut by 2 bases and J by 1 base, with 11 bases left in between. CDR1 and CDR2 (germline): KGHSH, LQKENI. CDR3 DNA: TGTGCCAGCTCACCATGGGGCGGAGAAACTAATGAAAAACTGTTTTTT. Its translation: CASSPWGGETNEKLFF.

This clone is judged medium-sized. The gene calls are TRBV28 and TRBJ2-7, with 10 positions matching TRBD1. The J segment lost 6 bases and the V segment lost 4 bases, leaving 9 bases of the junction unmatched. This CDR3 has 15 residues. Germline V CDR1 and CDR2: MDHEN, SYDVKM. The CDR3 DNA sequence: TGTGCCAGCAGTTACGGGACAGGGGTCGGTCTCGAGCAGTACTTC. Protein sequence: CASSYGTGVGLEQYF.

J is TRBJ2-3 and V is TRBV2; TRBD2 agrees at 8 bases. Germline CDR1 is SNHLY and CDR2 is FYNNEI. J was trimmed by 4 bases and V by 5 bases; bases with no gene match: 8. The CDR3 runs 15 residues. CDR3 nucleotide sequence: TGTGCCAGCAGTAATAACGGGAGGGGCTCAGATACGCAGTATTTT. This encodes CASSNNGRGSDTQYF. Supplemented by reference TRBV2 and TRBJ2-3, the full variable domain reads EPEVTQTPSHQVTQMGQEVILRCVPISNHLYFYWYRQILGQKVEFLVSFYNNEISEKSEIFDDQFSVERPDGSNFTLKIRSTKLEDSAMYFCASSNNGRGSDTQYFGPGTRLTVL.

The CDR3 DNA follows: TGCGCCAGCAGTCAATATACAGGGATTCAGCCCCAGCATTTT. It encodes CASSQYTGIQPQHF. V gene TRBV23-1 combines with J gene TRBJ1-5; TRBD1 might be the D (6 bases). TRBV23-1 is designated an ORF whose function remains uncertain. Trimming took 1 base from V and 6 from J, leaving 10 bases between them. The CDR3 is made up of 14 amino acids.

CDR3 in amino acids: CASSPQGSNTEAFF. CDR3 in DNA: TGTGCCAGCAGCCCACAGGGTTCGAACACTGAAGCTTTCTTT. The chain carries TRBV5-4 and TRBJ1-1; weak D call: TRBD1 (6 bases). The CDR3 contains 14 residues. Looked up from germline, CDR1 is SGHNT and CDR2 is YYREEE (reference sequence). V lost 4 bases to trimming and J lost 1 base, with 11 bases between them.

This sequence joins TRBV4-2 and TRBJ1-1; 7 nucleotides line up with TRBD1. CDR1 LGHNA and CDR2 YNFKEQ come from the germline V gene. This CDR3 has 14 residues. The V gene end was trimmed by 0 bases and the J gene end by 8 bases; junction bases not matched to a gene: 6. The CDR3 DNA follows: TGTGCCAGCAGCCAAGAAATGGACAGGCCCGAAGCTTTCTTT. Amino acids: CASSQEMDRPEAFF.

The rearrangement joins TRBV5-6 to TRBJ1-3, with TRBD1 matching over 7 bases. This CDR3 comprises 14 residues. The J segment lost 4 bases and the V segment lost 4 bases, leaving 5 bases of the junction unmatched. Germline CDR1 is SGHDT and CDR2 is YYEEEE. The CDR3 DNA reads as TGTGCCAGCAGCCTCCGGACAGGCGGAAACACCATATATTTT. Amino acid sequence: CASSLRTGGNTIYF.

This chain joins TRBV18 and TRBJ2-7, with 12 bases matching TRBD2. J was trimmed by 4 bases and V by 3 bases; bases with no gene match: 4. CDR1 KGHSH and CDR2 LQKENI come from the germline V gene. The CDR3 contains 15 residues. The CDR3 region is CASSPAGLAGYEQYF. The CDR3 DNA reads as TGTGCCAGCTCACCGGCCGGACTAGCGGGATACGAGCAGTACTTC.

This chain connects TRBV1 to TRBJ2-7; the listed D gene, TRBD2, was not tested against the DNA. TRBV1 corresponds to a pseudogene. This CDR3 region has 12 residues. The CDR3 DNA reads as TGCACCAGCAGCCAAACCCGCCGGGAGCAGTACTTC. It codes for CTSSQTRREQYF.

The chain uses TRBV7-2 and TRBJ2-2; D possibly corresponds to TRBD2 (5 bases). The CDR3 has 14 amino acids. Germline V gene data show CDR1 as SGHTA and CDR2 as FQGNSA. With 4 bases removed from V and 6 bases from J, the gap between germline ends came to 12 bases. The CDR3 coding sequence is TGTGCCAGCAGCTCGTGGACTGGTCCCGGGGAGCTGTTTTTT. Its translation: CASSSWTGPGELFF.